These 10 T cell receptor beta chains were all obtained from the same sample, sequenced in a study of tumor and adjacent non-tumor tissue in lung cancer. The library came from three nested PCR rounds adapted from ARM-PCR protocols. In TCRdb, the multiplex PCR reads were re-called with MiXCR into one record per CDR3 protein. The repertoire includes about 110,000 distinct CDR3 sequences, over 75% of them detected once, and 20% to 25% sits in the top ten. RNA was extracted from bulk tissue without any cell sorting. Sequenced: lung tumor tissue. Source of these receptors: a man aged 70-80 years with non-small cell lung cancer.

The chain carries TRBV10-2 and TRBJ1-5; TRBD1 aligns across 8 bases. TRBJ2-3 matches the DNA end more closely, so the J call is doubtful. CDR3 length equals 16 residues. Germline lookup yields CDR1 WSHSY and CDR2 SAAADI. The CDR3 is CARKIDRGDSNQPQYF. DNA of the CDR3: TGCGCCAGGAAAATCGACAGGGGTGATAGCAATCAGCCCCAGTATTTT.

V and J are TRBV7-8 and TRBJ1-5; D unresolved. CDR1 is SGHVS, CDR2 FQNEAQ, per germline. Between the trimmed V and J ends, which lost 1 base and 4 bases, there was a span of 17 bases. The CDR3 runs to 17 residues. The chain's CDR3 is CASSLGLGQVMNQPQHF. The CDR3, as DNA: TGTGCCAGCAGCTTAGGGCTCGGGCAGGTTATGAATCAGCCCCAGCATTTT.

To note about this clonotype: One junction end disagrees with the germline gene, perhaps due to a read error. This CDR3 is CACSFLAGTDTQCF. The CDR3 coding sequence is TGTGCCTGCAGTTTTTTAGCTGGCACAGATACGCAGTGTTTT. The chain carries TRBV28 and TRBJ2-3; D ambiguous. This CDR3 has 14 residues. CDR1 is MDHEN, CDR2 SYDVKM, per germline.

A word on this clonotype: One end of the junction varies from germline; a read error may be responsible. The chain couples TRBV4-1 to TRBJ1-5; tentatively, D is TRBD1 (5 bases). The germline V gene encodes CDR1 MGHRA and CDR2 YSYEKL. This CDR3 is 17 amino acids long. The CDR3 sequence: CASAKYLTGDSNRPQHF. For the CDR3, the DNA is TGCGCCAGCGCCAAGTATCTGACGGGGGATAGCAATCGGCCCCAACATTTT.

V gene TRBV12-3 or TRBV12-4 combines with J gene TRBJ2-7, with 13 positions matching TRBD2. The CDR3 is 16 amino acids. The V and J ends lost 5 bases and 5 bases, in that order; junction bases with no gene match: 9. The CDR3 DNA reads TGTGCCAGCAGTCCAACCACTAGCGGGAGGGTCAACGAGCAGTACGTC. Translation: CASSPTTSGRVNEQYV.

With respect to this clonotype: An end of the junction differs from the germline gene, which may be a read error. V usage is TRBV12-3 or TRBV12-4 and J usage is TRBJ1-6, with 8 bases aligning to TRBD1. This CDR3 is built from 15 residues. The CDR3 loop is CASSLGGQVVSLLHF. Written as DNA, the CDR3 is TGTGCCAGCAGTTTAGGGGGACAGGTGGTTTCACTCCTCCACTTT.

The genes are TRBV6-2 or TRBV6-3 and TRBJ2-1; possibly TRBD2 for D (6 bases). This CDR3 contains 15 residues. V was trimmed by 7 bases and J by 5 bases, leaving 18 bases between them. Germline V gives CDR1 MNHEY, CDR2 SVGEGT. In DNA form, the CDR3 reads TGTGCCAGCAAGCAGACAGACTGGGGGGACAATGAGCAGTTCTTC. Residues: CASKQTDWGDNEQFF.

This clonotype was seen only a few times. The chain recombines TRBV11-2 with TRBJ1-1, with a weak D call TRBD1 (6 bases). Germline loops: CDR1 SGHAT, CDR2 FQNNGV. The ends were cut back, 6 bases at V and 7 bases at J, with 18 bases in the middle. The CDR3 sequence is 14 residues long. CDR3 DNA: TGTGCCAGCAGGACCCTAGGACAGAGCGGTGAAGCTTTCTTT. Residues: CASRTLGQSGEAFF. Combining the CDR3 with reference TRBV11-2 and TRBJ1-1 gives the whole variable domain EAGVAQSPRYKIIEKRQSVAFWCNPISGHATLYWYQQILGQGPKLLIQFQNNGVVDDSQLPKDRFSAERLKGVDSTLKIQPAKLEDSAVYLCASRTLGQSGEAFFGQGTRLTVV.

In the case of this clonotype: Without the conserved terminal phenylalanine or tryptophan, this CDR3 likely stems from a read error. This chain uses TRBV5-1 with TRBJ2-7; D gene uncertain. From germline, CDR1 is SGHRS and CDR2 YFSETQ. V was trimmed by 0 bases and J by 7 bases, leaving 17 bases between them. The CDR3 covers 15 residues. The CDR3 sequence: CASSLGTYYFYEQYS. The CDR3, as DNA: TGCGCCAGCAGCTTGGGAACATACTACTTCTATGAGCAGTACTCC.

The chain couples TRBV13 to TRBJ1-1; TRBD1 matches at 7 bases. The germline V gene encodes CDR1 PRHDT and CDR2 FYEKMQ (reference sequence). This CDR3 spans 15 amino acids. Trimming took 11 bases from V and 1 from J; bases not matched to a gene: 13. The CDR3 protein is CAASPGTDSNTEAFF. The CDR3 DNA reads as TGTGCCGCCAGCCCTGGGACAGATTCGAACACTGAAGCTTTCTTT.